Listed here are 23 T cell receptor beta chains from one sample, sequenced in a study of T-cell memory formation after mild COVID-19. TCRdb passed the 5' RACE reads through MiXCR, listing each CDR3 protein once. The sample includes roughly 250,000 distinct CDR3 sequences, approximately 16% of them seen just once. Sequenced: PBMCs or a T cell subset sorted from them (not recorded which). The receptors derive from a man younger than 35 who had mild COVID-19 (a few samples of this study predate the infection). Cell type and time point are not known.

The chain is built from TRBV5-1 and TRBJ2-1; D is tentatively TRBD1 or TRBD2 (7 bases each). CDR3 size: 14 residues. Trimming took 3 bases from V and 9 from J, leaving 16 bases between them. Germline-derived CDR1 and CDR2 are SGHRS and YFSETQ. The chain's CDR3 is CASSSSGGALEQFF. DNA for the CDR3: TGCGCCAGCAGCTCGTCAGGGGGGGCCCTTGAGCAGTTCTTC. The complete variable domain, with remaining parts taken from reference TRBV5-1 and TRBJ2-1, reads KAGVTQTPRYLIKTRGQQVTLSCSPISGHRSVSWYQQTPGQGLQFLFEYFSETQRNKGNFPGRFSGRQFSNSRSEMNVSTLELGDSALYLCASSSSGGALEQFFGPGTRLTVL.

The chain links TRBV7-9 to TRBJ1-1; D might be TRBD1 (5 bases). Looked up from germline, CDR1 is SEHNR and CDR2 is FQNEAQ (reference sequence). Deletions cut 9 bases from V and 4 bases from J, with 18 bases between. The CDR3 consists of 14 residues. The CDR3 region has the DNA TGTGCCAGTCGCGACCAGGGTGAGGCCACTGAAGCTTTCTTT. Its translation: CASRDQGEATEAFF.

The chain couples TRBV5-6 to TRBJ1-1; a possible D gene is TRBD1 (6 bases). Looked up from germline, CDR1 is SGHDT and CDR2 is YYEEEE. The V gene lost 2 bases and the J gene lost 6 bases, with 14 bases spanning the gap. This CDR3 comprises 14 residues. In nucleotides, the CDR3 is TGTGCCAGCAGCTTTCAGGGGCCGTACGCTGAAGCTTTCTTT. Residues: CASSFQGPYAEAFF.

This clonotype has just a few counts. This rearrangement joins TRBV28 to TRBJ2-3; 13 bases line up with TRBD2. The CDR3 covers 15 residues. CDR1 MDHEN and CDR2 SYDVKM come from the germline V gene. V shed 7 bases and J 8 bases; nucleotides not matched to a gene: 9. CDR3 sequence (DNA): TGTGCCAGCACCATCTGGACTAGCGGGGGAAGTACGCAGTATTTT. This encodes CASTIWTSGGSTQYF.

As concerns this clonotype: One base away lies a much larger clone, so this may be a sequencing read error. The gene calls are TRBV5-1 and TRBJ1-4, with D tentatively TRBD1 (6 bases). V lost 4 bases and J 9 bases, leaving 16 bases between the germline ends. This CDR3 spans 14 amino acids. CDR1 is SGHRS and CDR2 is YFSETQ in the germline V gene. For the CDR3, the DNA is TGCGCCAGCAGCCCAGGACAGACCGGGCAAAAACTGTTTTTT. It codes for CASSPGQTGQKLFF.

This sequence joins TRBV6-2 or TRBV6-3 and TRBJ1-4, with D possibly being TRBD1 (5 bases). This CDR3 comprises 15 residues. Trimming stripped 1 base from V and 5 bases from J, with 11 bases between. CDR1 and CDR2 (germline): MNHEY, SVGEGT. CDR3 in DNA: TGTGCCAGCAGTTACTGGGGGAGAAGGAATGAAAAACTGTTTTTT. Its translation is CASSYWGRRNEKLFF.

This clonotype was detected a few times. The chain recombines TRBV20-1 with TRBJ2-3; possible D gene TRBD1, 6 bases. The CDR3 is made up of 15 amino acids. Germline V gene data show CDR1 as DFQATT and CDR2 as SNEGSKA (reference sequence). Trimming left V 4 bases short and J 1 base short, with 15 bases between. The CDR3 DNA reads as TGCAGTGCTACCCAGGGGATTACCCGCACAGATACGCAGTATTTT. Its translation is CSATQGITRTDTQYF.

This clonotype was observed a few times. This chain uses TRBV7-2 with TRBJ1-1, with D perhaps TRBD1 (5 bases). The CDR3 runs to 14 residues. V was trimmed by 5 bases and J by 6 bases, leaving 16 bases between them. Germline V gives CDR1 SGHTA, CDR2 FQGNSA. The CDR3 sequence is CASSRQGRGPEAFF. The CDR3 DNA reads TGTGCCAGCAGCCGTCAGGGAAGGGGCCCTGAAGCTTTCTTT.

This clonotype was detected a few times. The chain has TRBV7-2 and TRBJ1-2, with D uncertain. With 0 bases removed from V and 8 bases from J, the gap between germline ends came to 19 bases. The germline V gene encodes CDR1 SGHTA and CDR2 FQGNSA. CDR3 length equals 16 residues. The CDR3 reads CASSLAAPTLMLGYTF. CDR3 sequence (DNA): TGTGCCAGCAGCTTAGCGGCTCCTACCCTCATGCTGGGCTACACCTTC. Variable domain in full (rest from reference TRBV7-2 and TRBJ1-2): GAGVSQSPSNKVTEKGKDVELRCDPISGHTALYWYRQSLGQGLEFLIYFQGNSAPDKSGLPSDRFSAERTGGSVSTLTIQRTQQEDSAVYLCASSLAAPTLMLGYTFGSGTRLTVV.

Ten or more counts support this clonotype. The chain carries TRBV6-2 or TRBV6-3 and TRBJ2-5; a weak D match, TRBD2 (6 bases). The CDR3 loop spans 14 amino acids. CDR1 and CDR2 from the germline V gene are MNHEY and SVGEGT. The V end was cut by 3 bases, the J end by 5 bases, with 13 bases between. The chain's CDR3 is CASSYRGRDETQYF. The CDR3 DNA follows: TGTGCCAGCAGTTATCGGGGGAGAGATGAGACCCAGTACTTC.

This clonotype was detected only a few times. The chain combines TRBV7-2 with TRBJ2-2; no clear D. Trimming shortened V by 1 base and J by 0 bases, and 3 bases separated the two germline ends. Germline V gene data show CDR1 as SGHTA and CDR2 as FQGNSA. The CDR3 has 14 residues. The CDR3 bases are TGTGCCAGCAGCTTAGTCACGAACACCGGGGAGCTGTTTTTT. Protein: CASSLVTNTGELFF.

This clonotype was observed a few times. This sequence joins TRBV7-2 and TRBJ1-5, with 8 bases matching TRBD1. There are 15 residues in the CDR3. V was clipped by 4 bases and J by 6 bases; unmatched bases: 8. Germline CDR1 reads SGHTA; CDR2 reads FQGNSA. Here the CDR3 reads CASSSGGLISQPQHF. Here the CDR3 DNA reads TGTGCCAGCAGCTCAGGGGGCCTCATCTCTCAGCCCCAGCATTTT.

This clonotype was found a few times. The rearrangement links TRBV12-3 or TRBV12-4 to TRBJ2-1; 9 bases fit TRBD1. The trim removed 6 bases at V and 7 bases at J, leaving 7 bases unmatched. This CDR3 has 14 amino acids. DNA of the CDR3: TGTGCCAGCAGAATGGACAGGGGAGTAAATGAGCAGTTCTTC. Translating it yields CASRMDRGVNEQFF.

This clonotype turned up a few times. This sequence joins TRBV6-5 and TRBJ1-2; weak D call: TRBD1 (6 bases). This CDR3 region has 17 residues. V lost 4 bases, J lost 5 bases, and 23 bases lay in between. Germline CDR1 is MNHEY and CDR2 is SVGAGI. In DNA form, the CDR3 reads TGTGCCAGCAGTTTGAATGTCCACCGCTCGAGGGGGTATGGCTACACCTTC. This gives the protein CASSLNVHRSRGYGYTF.

This clonotype has at least ten counts. The gene calls are TRBV6-2 or TRBV6-3 and TRBJ1-2; no reliable D call. V lost 0 bases, J lost 0 bases, and 14 bases lay in between. Germline V CDR1 and CDR2: MNHEY, SVGEGT. This CDR3 comprises 17 residues. The CDR3 spells CASSYSGWAGANYGYTF. CDR3 bases: TGTGCCAGCAGTTACTCGGGCTGGGCCGGAGCTAACTATGGCTACACCTTC.

The sample holds many counts of this clonotype. The rearrangement joins TRBV6-5 to TRBJ2-3; 7 bases match TRBD2. The trim removed 5 bases at V and 1 base at J, leaving 12 bases unmatched. Germline lookup yields CDR1 MNHEY and CDR2 SVGAGI. The CDR3 length is 17 residues. Here the CDR3 DNA reads TGTGCCAGCAGTGGACCCGGGACTAAGTCGGGCACAGATACGCAGTATTTT. This codes for CASSGPGTKSGTDTQYF.

This clonotype has a handful of counts. One base away lies a much larger clone, so this may be a sequencing read error. CDR3 sequence (DNA): TGTGCCAGCAGTCGGACAGCGGACACTGAAGCTTTCTTT. The encoded protein is CASSRTADTEAFF. The rearrangement joins TRBV5-6 to TRBJ1-1; possibly TRBD1 for D (6 bases). V lost 5 bases to trimming and J lost 3 bases, with 11 bases between them. CDR1 is SGHDT, CDR2 YYEEEE, per germline. The length of the CDR3 is 13 residues.

The chain is built from TRBV5-4 and TRBJ2-3; unclear D gene. Between the trimmed V and J ends, which lost 4 bases and 1 base, there was a span of 10 bases. This CDR3 spans 14 amino acids. From germline, CDR1 is SGHNT and CDR2 YYREEE (reference sequence). The CDR3, as DNA: TGTGCCAGCAGCCCCGAGGCGGGCACAGATACGCAGTATTTT. Its protein product is CASSPEAGTDTQYF.

The table lists this clonotype with a few counts. The gene calls are TRBV23-1 and TRBJ2-3; 14 bases fit TRBD2. Being an ORF, TRBV23-1 has a function that is uncertain. J was trimmed by 1 base and V by 4 bases; bases with no gene match: 7. CDR3 length: 18 amino acids. CDR3 DNA sequence: TGCGCCAGCAGTCCCCTCGGGACTAGCGGGGGAGGCACAGATACGCAGTATTTT. This gives the protein CASSPLGTSGGGTDTQYF.

The chain has TRBV5-8 and TRBJ2-5, with D perhaps assigned TRBD1 or TRBD2 (5 bases each). Trimming stripped 0 bases from V and 4 bases from J, with 16 bases between. CDR1 and CDR2 (germline): SGHTS, YDEGEE. The CDR3 runs to 16 residues. The DNA of the CDR3 is TGTGCCAGCAGCTTGGGGATGAACGGGGCGGGAGAGACCCAGTACTTC. Amino acid sequence: CASSLGMNGAGETQYF. Drawing the rest from reference TRBV5-8 and TRBJ2-5, the complete variable domain is EAGVTQSPTHLIKTRGQQATLRCSPISGHTSVYWYQQALGLGLQFLLWYDEGEERNRGNFPPRFSGRQFPNYSSELNVNALELEDSALYLCASSLGMNGAGETQYFGPGTRLLVL.

J is TRBJ2-5 and V is TRBV5-1; 8 nucleotides line up with TRBD2. CDR1 SGHRS and CDR2 YFSETQ come from the germline V gene. The CDR3 contains 16 residues. With V trimmed by 1 base and J by 2 bases, 7 bases remained unmatched. For the CDR3, the DNA is TGCGCCAGCAGCTTGAACGCGGGGGGCGTACAAGAGACCCAGTACTTC. Residues: CASSLNAGGVQETQYF.

This clonotype occurred a few times. The chain has TRBV6-2 or TRBV6-3 and TRBJ2-2, with D perhaps TRBD2 (5 bases). The CDR3 length is 14 residues. V was pared by 11 bases and J by 4 bases, with 17 bases between. Germline assignment: CDR1 MNHEY and CDR2 SVGEGT. In DNA, the CDR3 is TGTGCCGCCTCCGGGGTGACCGGCACCGGGGAGCTGTTTTTT. Amino acids: CAASGVTGTGELFF.

This clonotype occurred a few times. This chain uses TRBV5-1 with TRBJ2-5; 10 bases are shared with TRBD2. The germline CDR1 and CDR2 sequences are SGHRS and YFSETQ. The CDR3 sequence is 15 residues long. V dropped 1 base and J dropped 2; count of bases not matched to a gene: 2. The CDR3 DNA follows: TGCGCCAGCAGCTTGTTACTAGCGGGACAAGAGACCCAGTACTTC. It codes for CASSLLLAGQETQYF.